This T cell receptor beta chain derives from a study of T cell changes during pregnancy in multiple sclerosis. Germline CDR1 and CDR2: SGHDN and FVKESK. Trimming at V came to 3 bases and at J to 7 bases, leaving 3 bases not matched to a gene. The CDR3 is made up of 14 amino acids. Produced via immunoSEQ multiplex PCR; TCRdb's table is partial and in-frame only. The sample includes around 110,000 clones, about 89% of them seen just once. This clone showed up just a few times. The sequence was collected from a female donor with multiple sclerosis, enrolled in a pregnancy study. The material sequenced was peripheral blood, taken before pregnancy. The chain has TRBV14 and TRBJ1-4; TRBD1 matches 9 bases. DNA of the CDR3: TGTGCCAGCAGCCACTGGGACAGGGTTGAAAAACTGTTTTTT. Translation: CASSHWDRVEKLFF.